The present T cell receptor (beta chain) was sequenced within a study of T cell changes during pregnancy in multiple sclerosis. Method: immunoSEQ multiplex PCR; TCRdb's copy keeps in-frame clones and lacks some. The sample holds 69,000 or so clones, 85% to 95% seen once. CDR3 size: 13 residues. Germline CDR1 MNHEY, CDR2 SMNVEV (reference sequence). Trimming removed 6 bases from V and 5 bases from J, with 13 bases in between. V gene TRBV27 combines with J gene TRBJ1-1, with no clear D. The starting material was peripheral blood, obtained before pregnancy. The sequence was collected from a female donor with multiple sclerosis, enrolled in a pregnancy study. CDR3 protein: CASSPGGGTEAFF. The CDR3 DNA follows: TGTGCCAGCAGCCCCGGCGGAGGGACTGAAGCTTTCTTT.